The entry below gives a single TCR beta chain sequence along with its context. Which antigen it targets is not known. The sample holds no much larger clone one base away, and base qualities are not on file. TCRbeta CDR3 regions were amplified from genomic DNA by means of the immunoSEQ Assay, a bias-controlled multiplex PCR. The authors' pipeline ran thus. The number of nucleated cells in each sample was estimated from the amplification of reference gene primers within the assay. Sequence reads were collapsed and filtered to measure the absolute abundance of every unique TCRbeta CDR3 rearrangement. For each sample, productive Simpson clonality was calculated as the square root of Simpson's diversity index across productive rearrangements. TCRdb's version of the immuneACCESS table is confined to in-frame rearrangements and falls short of the full clone set. An unresolved V gene accounts for under half of the shortfall where checked; the remainder is of unknown origin. V, J and clone size are taken as reported in that table, and D and trimming were inferred from the DNA itself. The sample table holds fewer than 500,000 clones, of which around 90% were seen once. The ten largest make up 0.7% of the sample.

This specimen comes from a study of blood T cell repertoires in COVID-19 (dated by TCRdb to about 2020). For the wider study: Samples from collaborators originated in the United States, Italy and Spain and spanned both the acute and convalescent phases of COVID-19. The prospective study material was composed of cDNA or gDNA derived from T cells, B-cell-depleted T cells, or PBMCs. The dataset comprised deeply sampled blood TCRbeta repertoires from subjects exposed to, actively infected with, or recovered from COVID-19. The repertoires were released in a freely available public database intended as a resource for research on the immune response to SARS-CoV-2. The samples were drawn from two sources: the first 160 participants of the ongoing ImmuneRACE study, and 950 to 1,500 subjects contributed by 6 global collaborators. A de-identified subject ID, COVID-19 status, age in years and sex were almost always included in the sample metadata. Where available, HLA class I and class II types were obtained from metadata supplied by the sample provider rather than from assay-based typing. The investigation overall reported the following: The quantity of clinical and demographic metadata differed by source and by participant and was supplied without curation.

In the prospective study, participants were roughly 18 to 95 years old, resided in fewer than 25 geographic areas of the United States, and were enrolled through a virtual design. To assign participants to cohorts, the prospective study relied on clinical history that participants themselves reported in a screening survey and a study questionnaire. Recovered participants in ImmuneRACE Cohort 3 were defined as having two consecutive negative NP/OP PCR tests, clearance from a healthcare professional, or resolution of symptoms. Each participant in the prospective study had whole blood, serum and a nasopharyngeal or oropharyngeal swab collected by mobile phlebotomists. Over an approximately 2-month period, participants in the prospective study had the option of providing additional blood draws and questionnaires. Before DNA extraction, blood samples from the prospective study were shipped at room temperature or frozen.

In the germline V gene, CDR1 corresponds to SGHTA and CDR2 to FQGNSA. The junction shows trimming of 2 bases on V and 5 bases on J, plus 18 bases between the germline ends. From the cysteine up to the phenylalanine, the CDR3 has a length of 16 residues. Solely the CDR3 DNA is kept, with 48 bases framed from the first base. This receptor was obtained from a young woman who had recovered from COVID-19. Source material: PBMCs or T cells enriched from blood (not recorded which). The chain is made from TRBV7-2 and TRBJ1-1; TRBD1 is possibly the D segment (5 matching bases). CDR3 loop: CASSLFPIGGGTEAFF. Read as DNA, the sequence is TGTGCCAGCAGCTTATTCCCCATCGGGGGAGGAACTGAAGCTTTCTTT.